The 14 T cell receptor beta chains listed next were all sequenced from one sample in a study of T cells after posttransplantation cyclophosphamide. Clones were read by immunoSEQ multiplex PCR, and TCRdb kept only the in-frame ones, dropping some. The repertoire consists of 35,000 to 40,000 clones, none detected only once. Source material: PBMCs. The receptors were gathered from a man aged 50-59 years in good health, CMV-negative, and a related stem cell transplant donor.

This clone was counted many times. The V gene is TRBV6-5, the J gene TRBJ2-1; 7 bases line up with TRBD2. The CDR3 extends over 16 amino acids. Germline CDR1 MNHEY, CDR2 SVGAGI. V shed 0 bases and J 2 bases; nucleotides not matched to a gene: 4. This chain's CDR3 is CASSYSAGEAYNEQFF. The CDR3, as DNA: TGTGCCAGCAGTTACTCGGCGGGGGAAGCCTACAATGAGCAGTTCTTC.

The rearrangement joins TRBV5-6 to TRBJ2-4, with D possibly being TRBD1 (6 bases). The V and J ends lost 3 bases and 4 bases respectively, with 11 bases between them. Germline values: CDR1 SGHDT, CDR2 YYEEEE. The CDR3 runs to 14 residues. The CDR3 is CASSSIGQKNIQYF. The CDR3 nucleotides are TGTGCCAGCAGCTCGATAGGACAGAAAAACATTCAGTACTTC.

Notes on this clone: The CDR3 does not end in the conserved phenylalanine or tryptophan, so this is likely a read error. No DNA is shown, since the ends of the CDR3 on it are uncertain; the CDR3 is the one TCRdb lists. This chain's CDR3 is CASTNSGTPSYEQYL. The rearrangement links TRBV21-1 to TRBJ2-7; the listed D gene, TRBD1, was not tested against the DNA. TRBV21-1 is a listed pseudogene. The length of the CDR3 is 15 amino acids, counting both ends.

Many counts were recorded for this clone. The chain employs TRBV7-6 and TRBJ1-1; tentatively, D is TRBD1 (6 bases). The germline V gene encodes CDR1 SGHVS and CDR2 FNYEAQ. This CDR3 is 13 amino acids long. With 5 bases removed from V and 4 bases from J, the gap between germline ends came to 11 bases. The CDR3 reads CASSGWGLTEAFF. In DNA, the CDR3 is TGTGCCAGCAGCGGGTGGGGGCTCACTGAAGCTTTCTTT.

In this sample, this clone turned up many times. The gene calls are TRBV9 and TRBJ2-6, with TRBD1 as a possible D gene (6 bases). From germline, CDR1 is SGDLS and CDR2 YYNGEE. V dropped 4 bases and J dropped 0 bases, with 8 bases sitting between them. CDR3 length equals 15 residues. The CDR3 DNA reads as TGTGCCAGCAGCATCAGGGGCTCTGGGGCCAACGTCCTGACTTTC. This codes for CASSIRGSGANVLTF. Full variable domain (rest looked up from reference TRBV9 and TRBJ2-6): DSGVTQTPKHLITATGQRVTLRCSPRSGDLSVYWYQQSLDQGLQFLIQYYNGEERAKGNILERFSAQQFPDLHSELNLSSLELGDSALYFCASSIRGSGANVLTFGAGSRLTVL.

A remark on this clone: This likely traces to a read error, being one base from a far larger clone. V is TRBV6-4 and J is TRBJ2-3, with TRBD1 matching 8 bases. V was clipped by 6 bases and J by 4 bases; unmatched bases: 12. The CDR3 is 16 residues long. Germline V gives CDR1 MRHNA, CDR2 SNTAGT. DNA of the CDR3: TGTGCCAGCAGGGAGCAAGGGGCCAGGGGGCCAGATACGCAGTATTTT. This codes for CASREQGARGPDTQYF.

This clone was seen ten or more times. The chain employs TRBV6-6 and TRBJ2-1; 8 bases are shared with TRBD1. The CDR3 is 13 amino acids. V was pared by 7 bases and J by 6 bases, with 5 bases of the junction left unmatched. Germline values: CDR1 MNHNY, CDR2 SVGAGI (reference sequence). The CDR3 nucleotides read TGTGCCAGCACCATGGACAGGGCCAATGAGCAGTTCTTC. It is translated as CASTMDRANEQFF.

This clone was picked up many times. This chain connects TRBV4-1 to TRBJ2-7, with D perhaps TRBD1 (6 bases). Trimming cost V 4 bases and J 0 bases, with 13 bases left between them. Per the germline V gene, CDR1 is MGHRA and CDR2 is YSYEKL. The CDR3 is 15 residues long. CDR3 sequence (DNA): TGCGCCAGCAGCCTTCTCTGGACAGCCTCCTACGAGCAGTACTTC. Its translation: CASSLLWTASYEQYF.

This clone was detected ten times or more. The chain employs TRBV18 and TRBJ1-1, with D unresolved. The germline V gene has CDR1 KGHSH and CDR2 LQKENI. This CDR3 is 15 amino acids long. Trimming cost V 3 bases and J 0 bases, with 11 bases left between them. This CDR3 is CASSPQDPLNTEAFF. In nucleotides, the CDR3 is TGTGCCAGCTCACCTCAGGATCCCTTGAACACTGAAGCTTTCTTT.

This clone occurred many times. CDR3 protein: CASSQEVWASHEQYF. The CDR3 nucleotides are TGCGCCAGCAGCCAAGAAGTTTGGGCGAGTCACGAGCAGTACTTC. This rearrangement joins TRBV4-3 to TRBJ2-7; the D is unclear. The CDR3 is made up of 15 amino acids. CDR1 LGHNA and CDR2 YSLEER come from the germline V gene. V was shortened by 0 bases and J by 5 bases, with 14 bases between the two germline ends.

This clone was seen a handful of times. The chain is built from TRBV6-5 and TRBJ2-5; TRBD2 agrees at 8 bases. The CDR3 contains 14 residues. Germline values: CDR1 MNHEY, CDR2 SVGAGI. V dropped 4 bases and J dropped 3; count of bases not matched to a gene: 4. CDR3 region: CASSSREAEETQYF. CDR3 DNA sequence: TGTGCCAGCAGTTCGCGGGAGGCCGAAGAGACCCAGTACTTC.

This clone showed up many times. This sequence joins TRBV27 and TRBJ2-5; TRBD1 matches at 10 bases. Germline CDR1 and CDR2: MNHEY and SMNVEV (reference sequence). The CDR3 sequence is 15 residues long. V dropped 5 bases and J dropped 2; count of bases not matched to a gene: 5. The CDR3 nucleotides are TGTGCCAGCAGTCCGGGACAGGGGAGACAAGAGACCCAGTACTTC. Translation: CASSPGQGRQETQYF.

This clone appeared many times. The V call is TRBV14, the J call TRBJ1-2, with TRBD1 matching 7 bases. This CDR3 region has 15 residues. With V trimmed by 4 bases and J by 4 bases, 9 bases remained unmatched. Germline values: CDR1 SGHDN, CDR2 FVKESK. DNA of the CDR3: TGTGCCAGCAGCCTTCTAGGCGGGACAGCCTATGGCTACACCTTC. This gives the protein CASSLLGGTAYGYTF. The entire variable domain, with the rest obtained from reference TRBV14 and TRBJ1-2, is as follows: EAGVTQFPSHSVIEKGQTVTLRCDPISGHDNLYWYRRVMGKEIKFLLHFVKESKQDESGMPNNRFLAERTGGTYSTLKVQPAELEDSGVYFCASSLLGGTAYGYTFGSGTRLTVV.

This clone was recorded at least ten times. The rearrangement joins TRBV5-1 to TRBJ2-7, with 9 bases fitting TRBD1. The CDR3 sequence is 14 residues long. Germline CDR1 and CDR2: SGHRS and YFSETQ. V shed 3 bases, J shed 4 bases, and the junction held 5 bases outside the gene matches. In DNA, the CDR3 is TGCGCCAGCAGCTCCTCCGGGACAGGGTACGAGCAGTACTTC. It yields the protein CASSSSGTGYEQYF.